This TCR beta chain was retrieved from a study of graft-versus-host responses after intestinal transplantation. With respect to this clone: The target antigen is unknown.

Study outcomes and limitations: Some GvH clones appeared in ileal mucosa or blood before recipient bone marrow.

Assay: immunoSEQ multiplex PCR; the TCRdb copy retains only in-frame clones and omits some. The sample contains about 100,000 clones, roughly 84% of which appear only once. The V end lost 0 bases, the J end lost 0 bases, and 8 bases lay between the germline ends. Germline CDR1 KGHSH, CDR2 LQKENI. CDR3 length equals 15 residues. The TCR was taken from a human donor who was the organ donor for an intestinal transplant. The sample consisted of unstimulated CD4+ T cells sorted from spleen or lymph node cells, taken before transplant. The gene calls are TRBV18 and TRBJ1-1; TRBD1 is a possible D gene (5 bases). The CDR3 nucleotides are TGTGCCAGCTCACCACCGGGACGGGTGAACACTGAAGCTTTCTTT. It yields the protein CASSPPGRVNTEAFF.